This TCR beta chain was identified during a study of T cells in Graves' hyperthyroidism and ophthalmopathy. Amplified TCR beta CDR3 regions came from RNA transcripts. During a first-round RT-PCR of the TCR CDR3, the HTBI primer set was used. From the multiplex PCR reads, TCRdb called clonotypes with MiXCR, one entry per CDR3 protein. The sample consists of roughly 300,000 distinct CDR3 sequences, 20% to 25% of them appearing once. A few counts support this clonotype. Trimming cost V 7 bases and J 3 bases, with 8 bases left between them. CDR3 length: 12 residues. Per the germline V gene, CDR1 is MNHNS and CDR2 is SASEGT.

The sequence derives from a woman aged 50 to 60 with Graves' hyperthyroidism. The V and J genes are TRBV6-1 and TRBJ2-3; no clear D. The sample comprised blood. In DNA, the CDR3 is TGTGCCAGCACTGTTAGGACAGATACGCAGTATTTT. Its translation: CASTVRTDTQYF.